The rows below give T cell receptor beta chains drawn from one sample of a study of T cell changes during pregnancy in multiple sclerosis. Sequencing was performed with immunoSEQ multiplex PCR; in TCRdb, only in-frame clones are kept and a portion is missing. This table has tens of thousands of clones, roughly 85% appearing once. Sequenced material: CD8+ T cells from peripheral blood mononuclear cells, taken in the first trimester of pregnancy. The receptors were gathered from a female donor in good health, enrolled as a control in a pregnancy study. The CDR3 runs from the conserved cysteine through the conserved F or W. Fields, in order: CDR3 DNA, CDR3 protein, V gene, clone size, J gene, D gene. A D gene is named only where the DNA matches it firmly. The size entry is marked missing in some rows and otherwise reads once, few, many or a size class.

TGTGCCAGCAGCTTAGCTGCGGGGACCCCCACAGATACGCAGTATTTT | CASSLAAGTPTDTQYF | TRBV7-9 | . | TRBJ2-3 | .
TGCGCCAGCAGCCCCGGGACAGCAAACACCGGGGAGCTGTTTTTT | CASSPGTANTGELFF | TRBV4-3 | . | TRBJ2-2 | TRBD1
TGTGCCAGCAGCCACCCAAGGGGAGGGACCGGGGAGCTGTTTTTT | CASSHPRGGTGELFF | TRBV7-9 | . | TRBJ2-2 | TRBD2
TGTGCCAGCAGTTTACGGGCCTACGAGCAGTACTTC | CASSLRAYEQYF | TRBV28 | . | TRBJ2-7 | .
TGTGCCAGTGGACGGGGACAGGGGGCCTACGAGCAGTACTTC | CASGRGQGAYEQYF | TRBV7-2 | . | TRBJ2-7 | TRBD1
TGCGCCAGCAGCCCAGCCCGGGACATTGCCAACGACGAGCAGTACTTC | CASSPARDIANDEQYF | TRBV4-3 | . | TRBJ2-7 | .
TGTGCCAGCAGCTTGTTGAGCGGGGGGGATTACGAGCAGTACTTC | CASSLLSGGDYEQYF | TRBV5-6 | . | TRBJ2-7 | TRBD2
TGTGCCAGCAGCTTGGATATACAGGCAACTAATGAAAAACTGTTTTTT | CASSLDIQATNEKLFF | TRBV5-5 | . | TRBJ1-4 | .
TGTGCCAGCAGCTTGTACGCAGGCGGGCTGAGCTCTGGAAACACCATATATTTT | CASSLYAGGLSSGNTIYF | TRBV5-6 | . | TRBJ1-3 | .
TGTGCCAGCAGTGAATCTACAGGGGGAGGCACAGATACGCAGTATTTT | CASSESTGGGTDTQYF | TRBV6-4 | . | TRBJ2-3 | TRBD1
TGTGCCAGCAGTCTAAGGGGGCGCGGGAGCAATCAGCCCCAGCATTTT | CASSLRGRGSNQPQHF | TRBV27 | . | TRBJ1-5 | TRBD1
TGTGCCTGGAGTACCGGGACAGGGGAGGAAAAACTGTTTTTT | CAWSTGTGEEKLFF | TRBV30 | few | TRBJ1-4 | TRBD1
TGTGCCAGCAGTCCGTGGACTAGCCAAGAGACCCAGTACTTC | CASSPWTSQETQYF | TRBV6-5 | . | TRBJ2-5 | TRBD2
TGTGCCAGCAGTGCCTCGGGACTAGCGGGGGCCGGGGAGCTGTTTTTT | CASSASGLAGAGELFF | TRBV6-1 | . | TRBJ2-2 | TRBD2
TGTGCCAGCAGAGACAGGGAGGCTTTCTTT | CASRDREAFF | TRBV21-1 | . | TRBJ1-1 | .
TGTGCCAGCAGTGGGTGGGGACAGGGGGATGAAAAACTGTTTTTT | CASSGWGQGDEKLFF | TRBV7-9 | . | TRBJ1-4 | TRBD1
TGTGCCAGCAGCTTATCCCGGGACAGGGGGCTCTACGAGCAGTACTTC | CASSLSRDRGLYEQYF | TRBV7-9 | . | TRBJ2-7 | TRBD1
TGTGCCAGCTCCCCGCCGCTGGGACAGGGTAGGAATGAGCAGTTCTTC | CASSPPLGQGRNEQFF | TRBV18 | . | TRBJ2-1 | TRBD1
TGTGCCAGCAGTACACAGGGCCCTAATGAAAAACTGTTTTTT | CASSTQGPNEKLFF | TRBV6-5 | . | TRBJ1-4 | .
TGTGCCAGCAGCATGGGACAGGGGAATCAGCCCCAGCATTTT | CASSMGQGNQPQHF | TRBV9 | . | TRBJ1-5 | TRBD1
TGTGCTAGCAGCTTAGCGGTAGGAGGGACCTACGAGCAGTACTTC | CASSLAVGGTYEQYF | TRBV7-7 | . | TRBJ2-7 | .
TGTGCCAGCAGCAGCCGGGACACCAATGAAAAACTGTTTTTT | CASSSRDTNEKLFF | TRBV21-1 | . | TRBJ1-4 | .
TGTGCCAGCGAGACTAGCGGGGGTTACAATGAGCAGTTCTTC | CASETSGGYNEQFF | TRBV7-2 | once | TRBJ2-1 | TRBD2
TGTGCCTGGAGTGTGTCCCGGAGGAACACTGAAGCTTTCTTT | CAWSVSRRNTEAFF | TRBV30 | . | TRBJ1-1 | .
TGTGCCAGCAGTGAGCGGGAATACAATGAGCAGTTCTTC | CASSEREYNEQFF | TRBV27 | . | TRBJ2-1 | TRBD2
TGTGCCACCAGCGGGGGGAATCAGCCCCAGCATTTT | CATSGGNQPQHF | TRBV15 | few | TRBJ1-5 | .
TGTGCCATCAGTGAGTCCGAGACAGGCATTTATCAGCCCCAGCATTTT | CAISESETGIYQPQHF | TRBV10-3 | . | TRBJ1-5 | .
TGTGCCACCAGCCTTTTCGAGACGAGGGACACCGGGGAGCTGTTTTTT | CATSLFETRDTGELFF | TRBV15 | few | TRBJ2-2 | .
TGTGCCACCAGCAGAGACCAGGGGACAGGGGGAAACACCATATATTTT | CATSRDQGTGGNTIYF | TRBV15 | . | TRBJ1-3 | TRBD1
TGTGCCAGCAGTGAGAGCGGGGGGGCCGCGGATACGCAGTATTTT | CASSESGGAADTQYF | TRBV6-4 | once | TRBJ2-3 | TRBD2
TGTGCAAGTCGCTTACAGGGCTCGGAAGGTTCACCCCTCCACTTT | CASRLQGSEGSPLHF | TRBV12-2 | . | TRBJ1-6 | .
TGTGCCAGCAGCTTGCACAGGGAACGCTCCTATAATTCACCCCTCCACTTT | CASSLHRERSYNSPLHF | TRBV7-2 | . | TRBJ1-6 | .
TGTGCCAGCAGTGACAGGGGGGAAGATTGGGGCACTGAAGCTTTCTTT | CASSDRGEDWGTEAFF | TRBV2 | once | TRBJ1-1 | TRBD1
TGTGCCAGCAGGGACAGGGAAGGGGACAATGAGCAGTTCTTC | CASRDREGDNEQFF | TRBV6-1 | . | TRBJ2-1 | TRBD1
TGCGCCAGCAGCCAAGAAGGAGCGGACAGGGGCATCGAAAAACTGTTTTTT | CASSQEGADRGIEKLFF | TRBV4-3 | . | TRBJ1-4 | TRBD1
TGTGCCAGCAGCTTAGACGGGATGAACACTGAAGCTTTCTTT | CASSLDGMNTEAFF | TRBV11-3 | . | TRBJ1-1 | .
TGTGCCAGCAGCTTGGACAGGGGCGACCTCGAGCAGTACTTC | CASSLDRGDLEQYF | TRBV5-8 | . | TRBJ2-7 | TRBD1
TGTGCCAGCAGCGGAGGGGGCCTCAATCAGCCCCAGCATTTT | CASSGGGLNQPQHF | TRBV9 | . | TRBJ1-5 | TRBD1
TGTGCCAGCAGCCAAGAAAATAGCCCCCTGCGAAAACTGTTTTTT | CASSQENSPLRKLFF | TRBV14 | . | TRBJ1-4 | .
TGTGCCCCCCTGGGCAACCCCGGCCACGAGCAGTACTTC | CAPLGNPGHEQYF | TRBV10-3 | . | TRBJ2-7 | .
TGTGCCAGCAAAGAACAGGGGGCGGACACTGAAGCTTTCTTT | CASKEQGADTEAFF | TRBV28 | . | TRBJ1-1 | TRBD1
TGTGCCAGTAGTACCGGGGTGATTGGCGAAACTGAAGCTTTCTTT | CASSTGVIGETEAFF | TRBV19 | . | TRBJ1-1 | .